The next 6 T cell receptor beta chains were all read from a single sample in a study of blood T cell repertoires in COVID-19. TCRdb keeps only in-frame clones here, not all; method: immunoSEQ multiplex PCR. Seen here are some 50,000 clones, more than 85% observed once, and the top ten hold approximately 3%. Sequenced sample: PBMCs or T cells enriched from blood (not recorded which). These receptor sequences come from a woman aged 45-65 years who had recovered from COVID-19.

The V gene is TRBV7-2, the J gene TRBJ2-5; 10 nucleotides match TRBD2. Looked up from germline, CDR1 is SGHTA and CDR2 is FQGNSA. This CDR3 region has 17 residues. V shed 4 bases, J shed 6 bases, and the junction held 14 bases outside the gene matches. CDR3 loop: CASSSFIAGGRAKTQYF. The CDR3 DNA reads TGTGCCAGCAGCTCTTTTATAGCGGGAGGTCGGGCCAAGACCCAGTACTTC.

The chain is built from TRBV27 and TRBJ2-2, with D possibly being TRBD2 (6 bases). V lost 6 bases and J lost 4, with 12 bases in between. CDR3 length equals 14 residues. Germline values: CDR1 MNHEY, CDR2 SMNVEV (reference sequence). The CDR3 sequence is CASRGGATTGELFF. The CDR3 DNA reads TGTGCCAGCAGGGGGGGAGCTACCACCGGGGAGCTGTTTTTT.

Here the CDR3 DNA reads TGCAGCCATACAGGGTTAGACACAGATACGCAGTATTTT. Translation: CSHTGLDTDTQYF. The chain uses TRBV29-1 and TRBJ2-3; D perhaps matches TRBD1 (6 bases). The CDR3 spans 13 residues. Trimming removed 8 bases from V and 2 bases from J, with 14 bases in between. From germline, CDR1 is SQVTM and CDR2 ANQGSEA.

V gene TRBV2 combines with J gene TRBJ2-3; 10 bases are a match to TRBD2. Germline V gene data show CDR1 as SNHLY and CDR2 as FYNNEI. The CDR3 has 13 residues. The J segment lost 13 bases and the V segment lost 6 bases, leaving 10 bases of the junction unmatched. The DNA of the CDR3 is TGTGCCAGCAGACGCGTTACTAGCGGGGAAGAGTATTTT. Amino acids: CASRRVTSGEEYF.

The chain is built from TRBV19 and TRBJ1-5; TRBD1 might be the D (6 bases). Trimming cost V 0 bases and J 0 bases, with 12 bases left between them. Germline-derived CDR1 and CDR2 are LNHDA and SQIVND (reference sequence). The CDR3 loop spans 17 amino acids. CDR3 in amino acids: CASSIDSDRYSNQPQHF. CDR3 DNA: TGTGCCAGTAGTATAGACTCCGACAGGTATAGCAATCAGCCCCAGCATTTT.

The rearrangement uses TRBV19 and TRBJ1-5, with D maybe TRBD1 (6 bases). Germline V CDR1 and CDR2: LNHDA, SQIVND (reference sequence). This CDR3 contains 19 residues. V lost 6 bases to trimming and J lost 1 base, with 25 bases between them. The CDR3 spells CASSHSLGQIRGSNQPQHF. The CDR3, as DNA: TGTGCCAGTAGCCATTCCCTCGGACAGATAAGGGGCAGCAATCAGCCCCAGCATTTT.